Below, 13 T cell receptor beta chains from the same sample are listed, as sequenced in a study of T cells in narcolepsy. Here immunoSEQ multiplex PCR was the method, and the copy in TCRdb shows in-frame clones only, minus some. The sample shows hundreds of clones, roughly 30% of them seen only once. These TCRs' antigens remain unknown. Sequences were obtained from cultured CD8+ T cells from cerebrospinal fluid. These receptors originate from a human donor with narcolepsy.

V is TRBV7-6 and J is TRBJ2-3; unclear D gene. V was clipped by 2 bases and J by 2 bases, with 5 bases between them. Germline lookup yields CDR1 SGHVS and CDR2 FNYEAQ. The CDR3 is made up of 13 amino acids. The CDR3 nucleotides read TGTGCCAGCAGCTTAAGGCCCACAGATACGCAGTATTTT. Protein product: CASSLRPTDTQYF.

Notes on this clone: A far larger clone is one base from this, pointing to a likely read error. V and J are TRBV4-1 and TRBJ1-3; 7 bases fit TRBD1. CDR1 is MGHRA, CDR2 YSYEKL, per germline. The CDR3 totals 13 residues. The CDR3: CGSSLGGPNTIYF. The CDR3 region has the DNA TGCGGCAGCAGCCTAGGGGGCCCGAACACCATATATTTT.

This clone was picked up a small number of times. The genes are TRBV4-1 and TRBJ1-6; no reliable D call. The CDR3 loop spans 16 amino acids. The V gene's germline CDR1 is MGHRA and CDR2 YSYEKL. The V gene lost 2 bases and the J gene lost 9 bases, with 17 bases spanning the gap. CDR3 in DNA: TGCGCCAGCAGCCAAACGACAAGGGATCCGCCTTCACCCCTCCACTTT. It specifies CASSQTTRDPPSPLHF.

This clone came up a few times. This rearrangement joins TRBV11-2 to TRBJ1-1; TRBD1 agrees at 8 bases. The CDR3 is made up of 14 amino acids. Germline CDR1 and CDR2: SGHAT and FQNNGV. V gave up 5 bases and J gave up 4 bases; unmatched junction bases: 6. The CDR3 loop reads CASSPNTGGTEAFF. For the CDR3, the DNA is TGTGCCAGCAGCCCTAATACAGGGGGCACTGAAGCTTTCTTT.

This clone was seen only a few times. V is TRBV7-9 and J is TRBJ1-6, with unresolved D. CDR3 size: 15 residues. Trimming removed 5 bases at V and 2 bases at J, with 10 bases between. Germline CDR1 SEHNR, CDR2 FQNEAQ (reference sequence). In DNA form, the CDR3 reads TGTGCCAGCAGCCTGGGAGTTCCCTATAATTCACCCCTCCACTTT. Its protein product is CASSLGVPYNSPLHF.

A word on this clone: A read error is likely here: a far larger clone is one base away. This rearrangement joins TRBV4-2 to TRBJ2-2; D gene unclear. The CDR3 is 14 amino acids. CDR1 and CDR2 from the germline V gene are LGHNA and YNFKEQ. The CDR3 nucleotides are TGTTCCAGCAGCGAAGGGTTGAACACCGGGGAGCTGTTTTTT. As protein: CSSSEGLNTGELFF.

This clone was picked up a small number of times. A single base is all that separates this from a far larger clone, so a read error is likely. The same CDR3 also results from other DNA sequences found in this sample. The V gene is TRBV6-5, the J gene TRBJ2-2, with TRBD1 identical over 9 bases. After removal of 6 bases from V and 4 bases from J, the junction contained 6 bases not matched to a gene. Germline V gives CDR1 MNHEY, CDR2 SVGAGI. The CDR3 is 15 residues long. As DNA, the CDR3 is TGTGCCAGCAGCTACCTGACAGGGGGCACCGGGGAGCTGTTTTTT. The encoded protein is CASSYLTGGTGELFF.

This sequence joins TRBV7-2 and TRBJ1-3; D not resolved. The CDR3 length is 15 residues. Per the germline V gene, CDR1 is SGHTA and CDR2 is FQGNSA. V gave up 0 bases and J gave up 3 bases, with 9 bases separating them. CDR3 in DNA: TGTGCCAGCAGCTTAGCCCCCGGGGTTGGAAACACCATATATTTT. Translated, it gives CASSLAPGVGNTIYF.

This clone was seen only a few times. V gene TRBV5-4 combines with J gene TRBJ1-5; TRBD1 agrees at 10 bases. This CDR3 spans 14 amino acids. Germline CDR1 and CDR2: SGHNT and YYREEE (reference sequence). V was pared by 2 bases and J by 9 bases, with 5 bases of the junction left unmatched. The CDR3 nucleotides read TGTGCCAGCAGCTTTGGGACAGGGGTACCGCCCCAGCATTTT. Protein product: CASSFGTGVPPQHF.

The sample holds a few counts of this clone. The J gene is TRBJ2-1, the V gene TRBV5-4; the D gene is possibly TRBD1 (5 bases). Trimming pared 5 bases from V and 6 bases from J, leaving 6 bases between. This CDR3 spans 11 amino acids. CDR1 SGHNT and CDR2 YYREEE come from the germline V gene (reference sequence). CDR3 sequence (DNA): TGTGCCAGCAGTCAGGGCAATGAGCAGTTCTTC. This sequence encodes CASSQGNEQFF.

The chain couples TRBV4-2 to TRBJ1-1; 8 bases are shared with TRBD1. The CDR3 has 18 residues. Germline V lookup: CDR1 LGHNA, CDR2 YNFKEQ. With V trimmed by 4 bases and J by 0 bases, 13 bases remained unmatched. CDR3 protein: CASSRTMGEQGVNTEAFF. CDR3 DNA: TGTGCCAGCAGCCGAACGATGGGAGAACAGGGGGTGAACACTGAAGCTTTCTTT.

The sample holds a few counts of this clone. J is TRBJ2-7 and V is TRBV4-2; D gene ambiguous. The ends were cut back, 5 bases at V and 2 bases at J, with 16 bases in the middle. The germline gives CDR1 LGHNA, CDR2 YNFKEQ. The CDR3 is 15 residues long. The CDR3, as DNA: TGTGCCAGCAGCGCTTTTTCTGTGTTCCCCTACGAGCAGTACTTC. Protein: CASSAFSVFPYEQYF.

This sequence joins TRBV7-8 and TRBJ1-2, with D hard to call. CDR1 SGHVS and CDR2 FQNEAQ come from the germline V gene. Between the trimmed V and J ends, which lost 3 bases and 2 bases, there was a span of 10 bases. The CDR3 has 14 amino acids. The CDR3 here is CASSLSDVNYGYTF. The DNA for the CDR3 is TGTGCCAGCAGCTTGTCGGATGTCAACTATGGCTACACCTTC.